This is a list of T cell receptor beta chains from one sample in a study of blood T cell repertoires in COVID-19. The repertoire was sequenced with immunoSEQ multiplex PCR; TCRdb's copy has only in-frame clones and lacks some. Here the sample spans over 80,000 clones, roughly 90% being singletons. The sequencing input was peripheral blood. These receptor sequences come from a woman older than 75 with acute or convalescent COVID-19. Both conserved end residues are part of each CDR3. D genes are given only for firm matches. Not every row has a clone size; where given, it reads once, few, many or a size class.

V gene: TRBV27; D gene: TRBD1; J gene: TRBJ2-7; clone size: .; CDR3 protein: CASSLSRTGRYAPYEQYF; CDR3 DNA: TGTGCCAGCAGTTTATCCAGGACAGGGAGGTATGCGCCCTACGAGCAGTACTTC
V gene: TRBV24-1; D gene: TRBD2; J gene: TRBJ2-3; clone size: .; CDR3 protein: CATSDQSLAGVDTQYF; CDR3 DNA: TGTGCCACCAGTGACCAGTCACTAGCGGGAGTAGATACGCAGTATTTT
V gene: TRBV6-5; D gene: .; J gene: TRBJ1-5; clone size: .; CDR3 protein: CASYSDPYQPQHF; CDR3 DNA: TGTGCCAGCTACAGTGATCCCTATCAGCCCCAGCATTTT
V gene: TRBV6-5; D gene: .; J gene: TRBJ1-2; clone size: .; CDR3 protein: CASSLGGDLGYGYTF; CDR3 DNA: TGTGCCAGCAGTTTAGGGGGAGATTTGGGCTATGGCTACACCTTC
V gene: TRBV9; D gene: .; J gene: TRBJ1-1; clone size: .; CDR3 protein: CASSEKGATEAFF; CDR3 DNA: TGTGCCAGCAGCGAGAAGGGAGCAACTGAAGCTTTCTTT
V gene: TRBV9; D gene: .; J gene: TRBJ1-5; clone size: .; CDR3 protein: CASSVDHTGSQPQHF; CDR3 DNA: TGTGCCAGCAGCGTAGACCATACAGGGTCCCAGCCCCAGCATTTT
V gene: TRBV5-4; D gene: .; J gene: TRBJ2-5; clone size: .; CDR3 protein: CASSLARGLSVETQYF; CDR3 DNA: TGTGCCAGCAGCTTGGCCAGGGGTCTTTCGGTTGAGACCCAGTACTTC
V gene: TRBV6-6; D gene: TRBD1; J gene: TRBJ2-7; clone size: .; CDR3 protein: CASSPPDSGTGGAYEQYF; CDR3 DNA: TGTGCCAGCAGTCCTCCCGACTCCGGGACAGGGGGCGCCTACGAGCAGTACTTC
V gene: TRBV7-9; D gene: TRBD2; J gene: TRBJ2-1; clone size: .; CDR3 protein: CASSLSSGIDNEQFF; CDR3 DNA: TGTGCCAGCAGCTTGTCTAGCGGGATAGACAATGAGCAGTTCTTC
V gene: TRBV10-2; D gene: TRBD1; J gene: TRBJ1-2; clone size: .; CDR3 protein: CASSSGQGALGYTF; CDR3 DNA: TGCGCCAGCAGTTCGGGACAGGGGGCACTCGGCTACACCTTC
V gene: TRBV18; D gene: TRBD1; J gene: TRBJ1-1; clone size: .; CDR3 protein: CASSATGTYTEAFF; CDR3 DNA: TGTGCCAGCTCAGCGACAGGGACGTACACTGAAGCTTTCTTT
V gene: TRBV7-6; D gene: .; J gene: TRBJ1-6; clone size: .; CDR3 protein: CASSLAGHSSNSPLHF; CDR3 DNA: TGTGCCAGCAGCTTAGCGGGGCATTCCTCTAATTCACCCCTCCACTTT
V gene: TRBV9; D gene: .; J gene: TRBJ2-2; clone size: .; CDR3 protein: CASSVGQGTGELFF; CDR3 DNA: TGTGCCAGCAGCGTAGGGCAGGGGACCGGGGAGCTGTTTTTT
V gene: TRBV7-9; D gene: TRBD1; J gene: TRBJ1-2; clone size: medium-sized; CDR3 protein: CASSLTGVDYGYTF; CDR3 DNA: TGTGCCAGCAGCTTAACAGGGGTGGACTATGGCTACACCTTC
V gene: TRBV19; D gene: .; J gene: TRBJ1-1; clone size: .; CDR3 protein: CASSDTVNTEAFF; CDR3 DNA: TGTGCCAGTAGTGATACAGTGAACACTGAAGCTTTCTTT
V gene: TRBV4-1; D gene: TRBD2; J gene: TRBJ2-1; clone size: .; CDR3 protein: CASSQESSGVGEQFF; CDR3 DNA: TGCGCCAGCAGCCAAGAGTCTAGCGGGGTGGGTGAGCAGTTCTTC
V gene: TRBV5-5; D gene: .; J gene: TRBJ2-5; clone size: .; CDR3 protein: CASSFNVETQYF; CDR3 DNA: TGTGCCAGCAGCTTCAATGTGGAGACCCAGTACTTC
V gene: TRBV2; D gene: .; J gene: TRBJ2-3; clone size: .; CDR3 protein: CASSLGADTQYF; CDR3 DNA: TGTGCCAGCAGTCTTGGGGCGGATACGCAGTATTTT
V gene: TRBV19; D gene: .; J gene: TRBJ2-7; clone size: .; CDR3 protein: CASSEVASYEQYF; CDR3 DNA: TGTGCCAGTAGTGAGGTAGCCTCCTACGAGCAGTACTTC
V gene: TRBV5-1; D gene: TRBD2; J gene: TRBJ2-7; clone size: .; CDR3 protein: CASSFGLAGALSYEQYF; CDR3 DNA: TGCGCCAGCAGCTTTGGACTAGCGGGAGCTCTATCCTACGAGCAGTACTTC
V gene: TRBV10-2; D gene: TRBD1; J gene: TRBJ2-5; clone size: .; CDR3 protein: CASSNLQGAGETQYF; CDR3 DNA: TGCGCCAGCAGTAACCTCCAGGGGGCCGGGGAGACCCAGTACTTC
V gene: TRBV5-4; D gene: .; J gene: TRBJ1-4; clone size: .; CDR3 protein: CASSQSGEAATNEKLFF; CDR3 DNA: TGTGCCAGCAGCCAATCGGGGGAAGCGGCAACTAATGAAAAACTGTTTTTT